Detailed here is one TCR beta chain. Germline V gene data show CDR1 as LGHDT and CDR2 as YNNKEL (reference sequence). Trimming removed 3 bases at V and 8 bases at J, with 16 bases between. The CDR3 has 15 amino acids. This sample is drawn from a study of blood T cell repertoires in COVID-19. The table came from immunoSEQ multiplex PCR; TCRdb's copy has only in-frame clones and leaves some out. The sample gives roughly 99,000 clones, about 80% of which show up once; about 4.3% is in the top ten. Sequencing was done on a sample of peripheral blood. The receptor was derived from a man in his 70s with acute or convalescent COVID-19. This rearrangement joins TRBV3-1 (or the pseudogene TRBV3-2) to TRBJ1-4, with D unclear. This CDR3 reads CASSHSGRDGEKLFF. The CDR3 DNA follows: TGTGCCAGCAGCCACTCCGGCCGGGATGGGGAAAAACTGTTTTTT.